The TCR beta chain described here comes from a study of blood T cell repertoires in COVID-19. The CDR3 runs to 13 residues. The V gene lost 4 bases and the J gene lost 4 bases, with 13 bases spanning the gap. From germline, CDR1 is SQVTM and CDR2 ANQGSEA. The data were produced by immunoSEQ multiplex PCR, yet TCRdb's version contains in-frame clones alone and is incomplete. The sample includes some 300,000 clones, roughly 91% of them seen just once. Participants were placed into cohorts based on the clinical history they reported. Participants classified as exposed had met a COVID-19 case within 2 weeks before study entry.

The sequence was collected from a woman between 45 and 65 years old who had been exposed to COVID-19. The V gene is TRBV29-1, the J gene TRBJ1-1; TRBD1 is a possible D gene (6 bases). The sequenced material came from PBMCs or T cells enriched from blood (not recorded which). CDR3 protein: CSVVWGGGTEAFF. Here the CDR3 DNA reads TGCAGCGTTGTGTGGGGAGGGGGCACTGAAGCTTTCTTT.